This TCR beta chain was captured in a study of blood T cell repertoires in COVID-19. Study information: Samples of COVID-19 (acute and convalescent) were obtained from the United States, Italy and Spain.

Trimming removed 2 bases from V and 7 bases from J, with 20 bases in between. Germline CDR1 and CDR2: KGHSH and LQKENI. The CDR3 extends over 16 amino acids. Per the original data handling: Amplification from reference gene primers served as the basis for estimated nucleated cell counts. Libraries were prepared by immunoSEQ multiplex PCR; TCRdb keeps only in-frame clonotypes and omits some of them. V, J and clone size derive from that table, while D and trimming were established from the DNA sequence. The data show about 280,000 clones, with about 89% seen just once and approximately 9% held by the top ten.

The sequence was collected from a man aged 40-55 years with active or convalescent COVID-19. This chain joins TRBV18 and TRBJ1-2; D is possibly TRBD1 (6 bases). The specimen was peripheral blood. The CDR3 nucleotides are TGTGCCAGCTCACCAGGTTTCAGAAACAGGGTTCGTGGCTACACCTTC. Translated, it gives CASSPGFRNRVRGYTF.